The next 17 T cell receptor beta chains were all read from a single sample in a study of CD8 T cells in ankylosing spondylitis. TCRdb itself ran the 5' RACE reads through MiXCR, one entry per CDR3 protein. The sample records 350,000 to 450,000 distinct CDR3 sequences, about 20% being singletons. The sequenced material came from blood, either unsorted or a sorted T cell fraction (not recorded which). The receptors stem from a male donor with ankylosing spondylitis or in good health (not recorded which).

The genes are TRBV12-3 or TRBV12-4 and TRBJ2-7; D is perhaps TRBD2 (5 bases). With 4 bases removed from V and 2 bases from J, the gap between germline ends came to 9 bases. The CDR3 runs to 13 residues. The DNA for the CDR3 is TGTGCCAGCAGTTACGGGGAGACCTACGAGCAGTACTTC. Translation: CASSYGETYEQYF.

The rearrangement joins TRBV20-1 to TRBJ2-7; perhaps TRBD1 as D (5 bases). Germline CDR1 DFQATT, CDR2 SNEGSKA (reference sequence). The CDR3 is 12 amino acids. Trimming left V 3 bases short and J 4 bases short, with 10 bases between. For the CDR3, the DNA is TGCAGTGCTAGGGTCAGGGATTACGAGCAGTACTTC. Its protein product is CSARVRDYEQYF.

This chain uses TRBV27 with TRBJ2-7; D possibly corresponds to TRBD2 (6 bases). The germline V gene encodes CDR1 MNHEY and CDR2 SMNVEV (reference sequence). Deletions cut 0 bases from V and 3 bases from J, with 12 bases between. This CDR3 spans 15 amino acids. The CDR3 nucleotides read TGTGCCAGCAGTTTATCCGGGACTGCACTCTACGAGCAGTACTTC. It specifies CASSLSGTALYEQYF.

The chain couples TRBV28 to TRBJ2-7; maybe TRBD2 (6 bases). The CDR3 has 14 amino acids. Trimming shortened V by 1 base and J by 5 bases, and 12 bases separated the two germline ends. Germline values: CDR1 MDHEN, CDR2 SYDVKM. The CDR3 DNA reads as TGTGCCAGCAGTTTATCAGTCGGCGGGAACGAGCAGTACTTC. Protein product: CASSLSVGGNEQYF.

This clonotype came up a few times. This sequence joins TRBV20-1 and TRBJ2-7; 7 nucleotides line up with TRBD2. Germline loops: CDR1 DFQATT, CDR2 SNEGSKA (reference sequence). The V and J ends lost 1 base and 1 base, in that order; junction bases with no gene match: 4. The CDR3 is 14 amino acids. The DNA for the CDR3 is TGCAGTGCTAGAGCGTGGGGGGGATCCTACGAGCAGTACTTC. It encodes CSARAWGGSYEQYF.

The chain is built from TRBV15 and TRBJ1-2; D unresolved. Germline CDR1 is LNHNV and CDR2 is YYDKDF (reference sequence). The CDR3 consists of 15 residues. V was trimmed by 2 bases and J by 6 bases, leaving 16 bases between them. CDR3 sequence: CATSRPPTETNGYTF. The CDR3 nucleotides are TGTGCCACCAGCAGACCCCCGACGGAGACCAATGGCTACACCTTC.

In this sample, this clonotype turned up a few times. The chain combines TRBV12-3 or TRBV12-4 with TRBJ2-5; D could derive from TRBD1 or TRBD2 (5 bases each). V shed 1 base and J shed 9 bases, with 6 bases lying between them. CDR3 size: 11 residues. CDR3 sequence reads: CASSLGGSQYF. In DNA form, the CDR3 reads TGTGCCAGCAGTTTAGGGGGGTCCCAGTACTTC.

The rearrangement links TRBV7-3 to TRBJ2-3; maybe TRBD2 (7 bases). The CDR3 totals 14 residues. Trimming took 5 bases from V and 6 from J, leaving 15 bases between them. CDR1 and CDR2 from the germline V gene are SGHTA and FQGTGA. The CDR3 bases are TGTGCCAGCAGCGCTGCGGGGGCCCGGGATACGCAGTATTTT. It yields the protein CASSAAGARDTQYF.

This clonotype came up a few times. The rearrangement uses TRBV11-2 and TRBJ2-7, with D maybe TRBD1 (6 bases). The CDR3 length is 15 residues. Trimming left V 4 bases short and J 2 bases short, with 15 bases between. Germline loops: CDR1 SGHAT, CDR2 FQNNGV. CDR3 DNA: TGTGCCAGCAGCTCTATCTCGGGACACCCCTACGAGCAGTACTTC. Translation: CASSSISGHPYEQYF.

This clonotype was counted a few times. V is TRBV7-8 and J is TRBJ2-1; D might be TRBD2 (5 bases). Germline V gene lookup returns CDR1 SGHVS and CDR2 FQNEAQ. This CDR3 comprises 13 residues. Between the trimmed V and J ends, which lost 4 bases and 8 bases, there was a span of 12 bases. The CDR3 region has the DNA TGTGCCAGCAGCTCGGGTATGGAGGATGAGCAGTTCTTC. Its translation is CASSSGMEDEQFF.

This clonotype was counted only a few times. This chain uses TRBV4-1 with TRBJ2-1; TRBD2 agrees at 7 bases. Losses at the gene ends were 5 bases for V and 5 bases for J; bases not matched to a gene: 12. The CDR3 totals 16 residues. The germline gives CDR1 MGHRA, CDR2 YSYEKL. CDR3 sequence reads: CASSFQHLAVNNEQFF. CDR3 DNA sequence: TGCGCCAGCAGCTTCCAGCATCTAGCGGTAAACAATGAGCAGTTCTTC.

This clonotype was counted a few times. V usage is TRBV27 and J usage is TRBJ2-7; D might be TRBD1 or TRBD2, each matching 5 bases. Trimming took 5 bases from V and 2 from J, leaving 10 bases between them. Germline V gene data show CDR1 as MNHEY and CDR2 as SMNVEV (reference sequence). This CDR3 is built from 13 residues. This CDR3 is CASSGGPTYEQYF. CDR3 DNA: TGTGCCAGCAGTGGGGGACCTACCTACGAGCAGTACTTC.

This chain connects TRBV12-3 or TRBV12-4 to TRBJ1-1, with D unresolved. V shed 7 bases and J shed 1 base, with 16 bases lying between them. This CDR3 is 15 amino acids long. The CDR3 sequence: CASKGFGDQNTEAFF. The CDR3 coding sequence is TGTGCCAGCAAAGGCTTCGGAGATCAGAACACTGAAGCTTTCTTT.

The V and J genes are TRBV15 and TRBJ2-3, with no clear D. V was clipped by 7 bases and J by 3 bases, with 14 bases between them. The length of the CDR3 is 14 residues. Germline CDR1 LNHNV, CDR2 YYDKDF (reference sequence). The CDR3 loop reads CATNTEGRTDTQYF. CDR3 DNA sequence: TGTGCCACCAATACGGAAGGTCGGACAGATACGCAGTATTTT.

The sample holds a few counts of this clonotype. The chain has TRBV28 and TRBJ2-3, with 8 bases matching TRBD1. Germline lookup yields CDR1 MDHEN and CDR2 SYDVKM. Trimming cost V 6 bases and J 3 bases; bases outside gene matches: 11. The CDR3 has 16 residues. The CDR3 region is CASSHIWTGLTDTQYF. Here the CDR3 DNA reads TGTGCCAGCAGCCACATCTGGACAGGGTTGACAGATACGCAGTATTTT.

CDR3: CASAGQDYNEQFF. CDR3 DNA sequence: TGTGCCAGCGCGGGACAAGACTACAATGAGCAGTTCTTC. The chain is built from TRBV12-3 or TRBV12-4 and TRBJ2-1; D possibly uses TRBD1 or TRBD2 (6 bases each). V was pared by 8 bases and J by 3 bases, with 11 bases between. The CDR3 is made up of 13 amino acids.

The chain uses TRBV20-1 and TRBJ1-6; no reliable D call. Germline CDR1 reads DFQATT; CDR2 reads SNEGSKA (reference sequence). The CDR3 has 17 residues. CDR3 DNA: TGCTGCGCTAGAGATTCGTGGAGCCTCTCCTATAATTCACCCCTCCACTTT. Protein sequence: CCARDSWSLSYNSPLHF.